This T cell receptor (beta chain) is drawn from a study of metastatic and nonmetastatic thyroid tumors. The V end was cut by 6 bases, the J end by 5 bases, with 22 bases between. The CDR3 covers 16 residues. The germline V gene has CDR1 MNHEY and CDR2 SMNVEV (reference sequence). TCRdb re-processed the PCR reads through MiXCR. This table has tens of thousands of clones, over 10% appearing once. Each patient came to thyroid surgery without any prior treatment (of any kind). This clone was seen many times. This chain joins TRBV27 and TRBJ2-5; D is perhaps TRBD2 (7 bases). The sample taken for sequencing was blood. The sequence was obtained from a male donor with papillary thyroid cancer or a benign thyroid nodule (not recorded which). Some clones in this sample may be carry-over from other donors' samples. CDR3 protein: CASRGVWGGGNETQYF. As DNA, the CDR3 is TGTGCCAGCAGAGGGGTTTGGGGGGGGGGCAACGAGACCCAGTACTTC.